This T cell receptor beta chain was found in a study of cytomegalovirus exposure and HLA in healthy donors. Notes on this clone: Its antigen remains unidentified.

General study points: A later analysis associated 15,000 or so TCR beta sequences with HLA alleles at a 0.05 false discovery rate.

V was shortened by 2 bases and J by 0 bases, with 10 bases between the two germline ends. The germline CDR1 and CDR2 sequences are SGHTA and FQGNSA. The CDR3 contains 16 residues. PCR primers comprised 60 Vbeta and 13 Jbeta primers. Here immunoSEQ multiplex PCR was the method, and the copy in TCRdb shows in-frame clones only, minus some. The sample contains approximately 140,000 clones, about 85% of which appear only once. This receptor was obtained from a boy aged 5-17 years in good health and CMV-seronegative. V gene TRBV7-2 combines with J gene TRBJ2-2; D ambiguous. Sequenced: PBMCs. In nucleotides, the CDR3 is TGTGCCAGCAGCTTACATCCGGTTTCGAACACCGGGGAGCTGTTTTTT. This translates into CASSLHPVSNTGELFF.